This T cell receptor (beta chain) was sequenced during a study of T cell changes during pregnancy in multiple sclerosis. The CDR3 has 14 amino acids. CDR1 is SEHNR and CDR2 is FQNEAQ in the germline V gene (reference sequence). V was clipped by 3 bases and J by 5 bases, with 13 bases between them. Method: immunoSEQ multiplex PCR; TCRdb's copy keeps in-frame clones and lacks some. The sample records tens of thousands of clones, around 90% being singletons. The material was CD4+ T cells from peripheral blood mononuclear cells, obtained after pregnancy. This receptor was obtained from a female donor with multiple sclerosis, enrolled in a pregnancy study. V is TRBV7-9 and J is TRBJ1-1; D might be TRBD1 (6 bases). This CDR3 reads CASSFRGLGTEAFF. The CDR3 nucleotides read TGTGCCAGCAGCTTCAGGGGCCTAGGGACTGAAGCTTTCTTT.